This T cell receptor beta chain emerged from a study of cytomegalovirus exposure and HLA in healthy donors. This clone came up a few times. Its antigen is undetermined. PCR employed 60 Vbeta and 13 Jbeta primers. Data came from immunoSEQ multiplex PCR; TCRdb stores just in-frame clones and leaves some out. Among around 140,000 clones listed, around three fifths were seen once. CDR3 length equals 11 residues. The germline CDR1 and CDR2 sequences are SGHDT and YYEEEE. V lost 3 bases, J lost 5 bases, and 5 bases lay in between. Study observations and caveats: Both high specificity and high sensitivity reportedly marked the classifier's diagnosis of cytomegalovirus status.

The sample consisted of PBMCs. This sequence was found in a woman aged 40 to 55 in good health and CMV-seronegative. The chain employs TRBV5-6 and TRBJ2-5; D is unclear. CDR3 amino acids: CASSYGETQYF. The CDR3 nucleotides read TGTGCCAGCAGCTACGGGGAGACCCAGTACTTC.